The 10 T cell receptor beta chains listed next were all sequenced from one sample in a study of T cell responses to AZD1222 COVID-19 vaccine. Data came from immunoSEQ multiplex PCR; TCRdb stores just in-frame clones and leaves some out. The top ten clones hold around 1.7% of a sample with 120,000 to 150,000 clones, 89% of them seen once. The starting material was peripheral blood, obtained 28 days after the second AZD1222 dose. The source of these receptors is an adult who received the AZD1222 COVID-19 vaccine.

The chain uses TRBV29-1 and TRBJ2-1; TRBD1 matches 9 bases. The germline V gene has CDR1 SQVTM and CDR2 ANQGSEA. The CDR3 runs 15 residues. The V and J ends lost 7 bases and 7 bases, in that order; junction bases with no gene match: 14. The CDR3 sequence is CSAFGTGWFGNEQFF. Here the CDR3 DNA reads TGCAGCGCGTTCGGGACAGGGTGGTTTGGGAATGAGCAGTTCTTC.

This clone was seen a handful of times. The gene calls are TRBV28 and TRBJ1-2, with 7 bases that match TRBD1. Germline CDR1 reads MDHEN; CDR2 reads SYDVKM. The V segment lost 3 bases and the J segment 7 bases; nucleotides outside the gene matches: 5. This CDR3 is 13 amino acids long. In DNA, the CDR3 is TGTGCCAGCAGTTTCGAGGGGGCGGGTGGCTACACCTTC. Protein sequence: CASSFEGAGGYTF.

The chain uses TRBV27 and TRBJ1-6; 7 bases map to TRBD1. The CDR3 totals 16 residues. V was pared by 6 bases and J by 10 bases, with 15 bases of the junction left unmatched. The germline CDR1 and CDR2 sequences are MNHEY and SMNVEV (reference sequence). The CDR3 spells CASSLGPGGVGSPLHF. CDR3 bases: TGTGCCAGCAGCCTGGGCCCAGGGGGTGTAGGATCACCCCTCCACTTT.

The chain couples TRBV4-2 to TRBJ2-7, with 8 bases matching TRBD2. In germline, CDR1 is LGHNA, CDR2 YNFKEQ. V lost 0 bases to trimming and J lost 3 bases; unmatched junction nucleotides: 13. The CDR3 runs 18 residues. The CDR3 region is CASSQDLSVSGTYYEQYF. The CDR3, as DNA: TGTGCCAGCAGCCAAGATCTCTCGGTTAGCGGGACCTACTACGAGCAGTACTTC.

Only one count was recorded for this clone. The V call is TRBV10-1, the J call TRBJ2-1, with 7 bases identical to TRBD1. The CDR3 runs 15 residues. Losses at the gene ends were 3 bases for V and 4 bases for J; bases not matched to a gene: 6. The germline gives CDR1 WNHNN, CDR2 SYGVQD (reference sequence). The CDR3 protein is CASSDTGVNYNEQFF. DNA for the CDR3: TGCGCCAGCAGTGATACAGGGGTCAATTACAATGAGCAGTTCTTC.

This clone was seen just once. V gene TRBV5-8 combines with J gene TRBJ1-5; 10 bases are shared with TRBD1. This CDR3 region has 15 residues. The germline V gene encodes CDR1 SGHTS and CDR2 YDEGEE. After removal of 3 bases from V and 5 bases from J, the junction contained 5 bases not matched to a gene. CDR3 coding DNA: TGTGCCAGCAGCTCAACCGGGACAGGGGATCAGCCCCAGCATTTT. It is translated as CASSSTGTGDQPQHF.

The CDR3 here is CASTGLAVQETQYF. CDR3 coding DNA: TGTGCCAGCACCGGACTAGCGGTCCAAGAGACCCAGTACTTC. The chain joins TRBV3-1 (or the pseudogene TRBV3-2) to TRBJ2-5; 10 bases align to TRBD2. V lost 7 bases and J lost 1; bases outside the gene matches: 3. The CDR3 extends over 14 amino acids. The germline V gene encodes CDR1 LGHDT and CDR2 YNNKEL (reference sequence).

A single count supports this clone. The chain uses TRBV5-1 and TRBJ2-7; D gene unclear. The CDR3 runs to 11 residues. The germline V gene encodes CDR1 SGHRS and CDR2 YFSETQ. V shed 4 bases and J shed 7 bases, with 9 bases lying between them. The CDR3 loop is CASSNFEEQYF. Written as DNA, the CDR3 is TGCGCCAGCAGCAACTTCGAGGAGCAGTACTTC. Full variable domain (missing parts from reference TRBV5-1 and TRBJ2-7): KAGVTQTPRYLIKTRGQQVTLSCSPISGHRSVSWYQQTPGQGLQFLFEYFSETQRNKGNFPGRFSGRQFSNSRSEMNVSTLELGDSALYLCASSNFEEQYFGPGTRLTVT.

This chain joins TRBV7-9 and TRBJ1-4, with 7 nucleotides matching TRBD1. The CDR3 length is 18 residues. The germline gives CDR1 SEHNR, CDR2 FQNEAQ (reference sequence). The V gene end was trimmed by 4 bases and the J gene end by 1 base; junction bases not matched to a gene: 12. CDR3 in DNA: TGTGCCAGCAGCTCCTATCAGGGGGTAGTAAGAACTAATGAAAAACTGTTTTTT. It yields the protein CASSSYQGVVRTNEKLFF.

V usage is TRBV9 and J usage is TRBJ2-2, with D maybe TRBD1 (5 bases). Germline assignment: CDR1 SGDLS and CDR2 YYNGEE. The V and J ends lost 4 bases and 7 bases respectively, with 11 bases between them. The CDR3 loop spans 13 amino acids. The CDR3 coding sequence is TGTGCCAGCAGCCCAGAAAGGGGCGGGGAGCTGTTTTTT. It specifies CASSPERGGELFF.